Included here is one T cell receptor (beta chain) sequence, with context. The count of this clone is one. The antigen it recognizes is unknown. No qualities accompany the bases; no much larger clone lies one base away. Receptor libraries were prepared by the immunoSEQ multiplex PCR assay. For the multiplex PCR, a mixture combining 60 forward primers for TCR Vbeta segments and 13 reverse primers for TCR Jbeta segments was used. The CDR3 region of rearranged TCR beta genes was amplified from genomic DNA by a multiplex PCR assay. The Illumina HiSeq System was used to sequence the amplified TCR beta libraries as 87-base-pair reads. Per the authors' processing: A later analysis tallied 75 million to 95 million unique TCR beta chains across the 666 repertoires, and some 10 million of those chains were shared by two or more donors. A nearest-neighbor algorithm error-corrected the raw reads and collapsed the reads into unique sequences, merging closely related sequences to remove PCR and sequencing errors. CDR3 sequences were aligned to IMGT reference sequences to assign V, D and J gene segments. For a sequence to be retained, a match of at least six nucleotides was required to both a V gene segment and a J gene segment. Rearrangements were classified as productive when the CDR3 lacked stop codons and remained in frame with V and J, and all other rearrangements were classified as non-productive. Following IMGT convention, CDR3 was defined as the stretch from the second conserved V-encoded cysteine up to the conserved J-encoded phenylalanine. The earlier analysis of 550 to 650 of the donors excluded any sequence lacking an unambiguous match to a single V gene segment. An earlier analysis of around 600 of the donors classified V segments as functional when productive rearrangements were above 56.7% and as segregating when the standard deviation between donors was above 5%. To diagnose cytomegalovirus status from the catalog of TCR beta chain sequences, a statistical classification framework was built. V and J gene assignment, in a later analysis, came from comparing TCR nucleotide sequences with IMGT/GENE-DB human TR gene sequences. Using the TCRdist pipeline, a later analysis assigned CDR3 sequences along with most-parsimonious VDJ recombination scenarios. In a later analysis, each TCR beta chain was defined by its CDR3 amino acid sequence together with its V-gene family, and reads lacking a unique V-gene family were excluded. As a way to deal with suspected cross-contamination and a sequencing artifact, a later analysis dropped hundreds of nucleotide sequences that were highly shared and had low generation probability. In a later analysis, a clonal expansion index for each public chain was calculated from normalized within-repertoire ranks of inferred template counts. Generation probabilities in a later analysis came from a VDJ recombination model fitted to out-of-frame rearrangements, and those results were checked against IGoR. In a later analysis, hypergeometric tests were used to score TCR-TCR, TCR-HLA and TCR-CMV co-occurrence, with a repertoire-size bias correction applied to TCR pairs. False discovery rates were estimated in a later analysis by permuting HLA or CMV assignments 20 times. A later analysis grouped co-occurring TCRs with DBSCAN, adding TCRdist sequence similarity when clustering within HLA-allele-positive subsets. Repertoires with fewer than 30,000 or more than 120,000 public chains, plus five repertoires with anomalous nucleotide sharing, were excluded from co-occurrence clustering. TCRdb mirrors the immuneACCESS table, restricted to in-frame sequences. Some clones are absent from its copies; in checked studies, under half trace to an unresolved V gene, and the reason for the others is unknown. V and J calls and clone size come straight from that table; D and trimming were deduced from the DNA. The sample includes 150,000 to 200,000 clones, with over 75% observed a single time. About 3.1% of the sample is taken by the ten largest.

The source of the sample is a study of cytomegalovirus exposure and HLA in healthy donors (dated by TCRdb to the late 2010s). For the study in its entirety: An earlier analysis of approximately 640 of the donors reported 250 to 350 Gb of sequence data and 100 million to 130 million unique TCR beta sequences from about 179 million T cells. A handful of DR-DQ haplotypes were handled as single units for association and clustering because linkage in the cohort was strong. The study profiled the T cell repertoires of hundreds of subjects by immunosequencing and related them to cytomegalovirus serostatus. In an earlier analysis of 587 of the donors, high-throughput TCR beta sequencing was used to judge whether each TCR beta V gene segment behaved as functional or pseudogenic. The number of donors typed differed by locus, with roughly 629-640 for A, B, C, DRB1 and DQB1, roughly 520 for DQA1, about 610 for DPA1, and under 490 for DPB1. HLA typing included class I and class II loci at four-digit resolution. To predict cytomegalovirus infection status, the study brought together high-throughput TCR immunosequencing, statistical association of individual TCRs with disease status, and machine learning. Donor age, sex, ethnicity and CMV serostatus were compiled together with the repertoire data. A later genetic analysis took genome-wide SNP genotypes for 398 of the 666 donors and used that subset as a discovery cohort. An early release covering 550 to 650 HLA-typed donors comprised approximately 290 gigabases of sequencing data and around 85 million unique TCR sequences. A separate validation cohort of roughly 110 different subjects was used in addition to the approximately 670-subject first cohort. In a later analysis, previously published TCR beta repertoires from 666 donors were re-analyzed and high-resolution HLA genotyping was added so that TCR occurrence patterns could be studied. Every discovery cohort repertoire had been produced on one sequencing platform. The study was designed to test whether signatures of past pathogen exposure could be identified by cataloging public T cell receptors. Rather than drawing on any new phenotypic data, the later analysis identified candidate immune exposures from TCR beta sequences and the way those sequences occurred across donors. The genetic ancestry cluster associated with self-reported Caucasian donors included about 81% of the roughly 400 genotyped donors. On average, about 240,000 unique TCR beta nucleotide sequences were sequenced per donor among about 400 genotyped donors of the cohort, with 15% to 20% of those sequences being non-productive.

The study at large found these results: A later analysis found that TCR association rates varied across HLA loci, with DRB1 alleles showing the most associated TCRs and HLA-C alleles the fewest. The authors suggested that the approach could potentially be extended to other disease states and immunological phenotypes. A later analysis found that most CMV-associated TCR beta chains appeared HLA-restricted, with HLA associations seemingly driven largely by CMV exposure. V-gene and J-gene trimming of TCR beta chains was associated with a missense DCLRE1C variant in a later genetic analysis, and the association was replicated in an independent cohort. A group of highly shared sequence variants was considered likely to be a technical artifact of the sequencing pipeline. Linkage disequilibrium might explain the correlated functional status among segregating V segments, but an unknown experimental factor could not be excluded. Only TCR beta chains were sequenced in this cohort, and the absence of alpha or paired-chain data limited detectable features. Most TCR sequences were seen in very few donors, while some public TCRs were found in many individuals. In a later analysis, several top co-occurrence clusters were reported to appear linked to parvovirus B19, influenza, CMV and Epstein-Barr virus. Specific HLA alleles were associated with over 15,000 TCR beta sequences at a false discovery rate of 0.05 in a later analysis. A further reported finding was that TCR beta sequences accurately predicted the HLA-A and HLA-B alleles for most subjects in the first cohort. In a later analysis, HLA-associated TCR beta chains showed more clonal expansion and lower generation probabilities than non-associated chains that were equally common. Because some donors lacked HLA typing at each locus, the association tests relied only on the typed subset. The classifier was reported to diagnose cytomegalovirus status with high specificity and sensitivity in both the original and validation cohorts. Over 15 rarely observed V segments, including chromosome 9 orphons, were excluded from the earlier analysis of almost 600 of the donors because counts were too low. A few of the identified cytomegalovirus-associated TCR beta chains were confirmed in vitro to be specific for cytomegalovirus antigens. In a later genetic analysis, fewer N-insertions in productive TCRs were reported among donors in an Asian-associated ancestry cluster than the roughly 640-donor mean. In an earlier analysis of about 600 of the donors, most TCR beta V segments appeared in productive rearrangements about 90% or about 30% of the time, broadly matching IMGT annotations. Immune exposure information for the cohort was limited to CMV serostatus. Strong co-occurrence of HLA alleles, especially DR and DQ, made assigning TCR associations to individual alleles difficult. A total of 150 to 200 TCR beta chains were listed by the study as associated with cytomegalovirus. Some IMGT-functional V segments, including TRBV6-2 and TRBV6-3, could not be distinguished by the 87-base-pair reads and were therefore excluded. The presence/absence analyses assumed that sequencing depth was roughly uniform across donors, and that assumption may not be true.

In total, approximately 690 healthy bone marrow donors made up the cohort. At the time of sampling, every cohort member was nominally healthy, though immune exposures that went unrecorded were likely present. The donor tested CMV seronegative and was one of the 352 seronegative cohort members. A peripheral blood sample was collected from each donor, and TCR beta sequencing was performed on peripheral blood mononuclear cells. The Qiagen DNeasy Blood Extraction Kit was used to extract genomic DNA from the blood cell samples. The germline V gene encodes CDR1 MNHEY and CDR2 SMNVEV (reference sequence). Spanning cysteine to phenylalanine, the CDR3 consists of 17 amino acids. Only CDR3 DNA remains: 51 bases, in frame from the first base. V gives up 8 bases and J gives up 2 bases, and the segment between their germline ends measures 25 bases.

The sequenced sample consisted of PBMCs. The rearranged chain carries TRBV27 and TRBJ2-7; TRBD2 might be the D gene, on 7 matching bases. This TCR was sampled from a female donor in good health and CMV-seronegative. CDR3 protein: CASLEGGLSGYAYEQYF. Read as DNA, the sequence is TGTGCCAGCCTGGAGGGGGGGCTGAGCGGGTATGCCTACGAGCAGTACTTC.